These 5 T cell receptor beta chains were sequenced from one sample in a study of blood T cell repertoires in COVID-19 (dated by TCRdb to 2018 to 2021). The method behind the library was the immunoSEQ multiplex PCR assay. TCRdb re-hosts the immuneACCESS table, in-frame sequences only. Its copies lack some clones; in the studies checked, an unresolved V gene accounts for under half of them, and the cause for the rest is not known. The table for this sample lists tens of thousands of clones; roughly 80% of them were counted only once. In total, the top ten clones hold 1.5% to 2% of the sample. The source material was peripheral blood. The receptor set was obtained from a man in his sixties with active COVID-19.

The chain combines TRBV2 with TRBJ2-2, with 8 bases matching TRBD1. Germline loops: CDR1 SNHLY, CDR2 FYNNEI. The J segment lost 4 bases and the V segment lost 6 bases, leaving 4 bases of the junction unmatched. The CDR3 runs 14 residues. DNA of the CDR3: TGTGCCAGCAGAAGACAGGGGAGCACCGGGGAGCTGTTTTTT. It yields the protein CASRRQGSTGELFF.

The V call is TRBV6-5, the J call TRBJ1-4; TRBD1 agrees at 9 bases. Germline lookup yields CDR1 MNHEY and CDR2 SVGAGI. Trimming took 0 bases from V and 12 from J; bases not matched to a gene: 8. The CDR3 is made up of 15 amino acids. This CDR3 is CASSYSTGGLEELFF. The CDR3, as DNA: TGTGCCAGCAGTTACTCAACAGGGGGCCTGGAGGAACTGTTTTTT.

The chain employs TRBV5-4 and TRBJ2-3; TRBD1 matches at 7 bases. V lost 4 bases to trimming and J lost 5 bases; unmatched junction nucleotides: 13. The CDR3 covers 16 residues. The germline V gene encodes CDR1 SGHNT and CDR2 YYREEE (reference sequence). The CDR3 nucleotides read TGTGCCAGCAGCGGGGGAGCAGGGGGTTCGATAGATACGCAGTATTTT. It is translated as CASSGGAGGSIDTQYF.

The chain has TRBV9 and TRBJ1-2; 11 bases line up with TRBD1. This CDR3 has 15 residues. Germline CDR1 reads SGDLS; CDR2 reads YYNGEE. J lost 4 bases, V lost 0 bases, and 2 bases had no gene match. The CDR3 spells CASSVGGTGGYGYTF. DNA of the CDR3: TGTGCCAGCAGCGTAGGTGGGACAGGGGGCTATGGCTACACCTTC.

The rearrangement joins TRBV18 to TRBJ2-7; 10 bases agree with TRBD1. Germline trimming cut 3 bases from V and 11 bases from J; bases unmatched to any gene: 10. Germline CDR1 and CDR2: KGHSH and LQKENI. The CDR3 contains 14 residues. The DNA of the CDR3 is TGTGCCAGCTCACCGAAGGACAGGGGGGCTACCAAGTACTTC. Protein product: CASSPKDRGATKYF.